This T cell receptor (beta chain) originates from a study of identical twins. Trimming took 7 bases from V and 4 from J, leaving 8 bases between them. Germline assignment: CDR1 MNHEY and CDR2 SVGEGT. The length of the CDR3 is 12 residues. TCRdb called the 5' RACE reads again in MiXCR, with one record for every CDR3 protein. This table has 200,000 or so distinct CDR3 sequences, more than 15% appearing once. This same sample was also part of a study on T cells expressing NK-cell markers.

This receptor was taken from a woman younger than 30 in good health. The genes are TRBV6-2 or TRBV6-3 and TRBJ2-1; the D gene is possibly TRBD1 (6 bases). Source material: CD8+ T cells sorted from blood. The DNA for the CDR3 is TGTGCCAGCAAGGACAGATACAATGAGCAGTTCTTC. It translates to CASKDRYNEQFF.